The T cell receptor (beta chain) described here comes from a study of T cells in women clearing cervical HPV infection. On this clone: What it binds is unknown.

Each participant carried one incident cervical HPV16 infection only. immunoSEQ multiplex PCR used an average of about 1.3 ug genomic DNA. Some clones are missing from TCRdb's copy, which holds only in-frame ones; the method was immunoSEQ multiplex PCR. The repertoire shows 20,000 to 30,000 clones; the top ten hold roughly 10%. General study findings and limits: Cases and controls were distinguished at AUC around 0.8 by richness and V genes. Associations may precede or follow infection; HPV-specific or memory T cells were not isolated.

The sequence derives from a woman between 18 and 69 years old with a cervical HPV16 infection that either progressed to CIN3+ or cleared (not recorded which). Material: blood buffy coat.

CDR3 residues: CSAHITDRVGAFF. The covered CDR3 bases are TGCAGTGCCCACATAACCGACAGGGTGGGG. This chain joins TRBV20-1 and TRBJ1-1; 7 positions match TRBD1. With the read ending 3 residues before the CDR3 end, the germline J gene is used to fill in that end. There are 13 residues in the CDR3. Germline V CDR1 and CDR2: DFQATT, SNEGSKA (reference sequence).